These 21 T cell receptor beta chains came from one sample sequenced in a study of blood T cell repertoires in COVID-19. Sequenced by immunoSEQ multiplex PCR; TCRdb stores in-frame clones only, minus some. Counted here are more than 60,000 clones, roughly 80% occurring once; the ten biggest clones make up 4.5% to 7%. The material sequenced was peripheral blood. Every receptor here comes from a man in his sixties with active or convalescent COVID-19.

The J gene is TRBJ2-7, the V gene TRBV6-2 or TRBV6-3; TRBD2 is a possible D gene (7 bases). The CDR3 loop spans 15 amino acids. From germline, CDR1 is MNHEY and CDR2 SVGEGT. The V end lost 6 bases, the J end lost 6 bases, and 21 bases lay between the germline ends. CDR3 residues: CASSPRTAGATEQYF. The CDR3 region has the DNA TGTGCCAGCAGCCCTCGTACCGCGGGGGCAACCGAGCAGTACTTC.

This clone was detected a few times. The chain links TRBV18 to TRBJ2-2, with 13 bases fitting TRBD2. V dropped 3 bases and J dropped 7; count of bases not matched to a gene: 5. The CDR3 runs to 16 residues. The germline gives CDR1 KGHSH, CDR2 LQKENI. CDR3 DNA sequence: TGTGCCAGCTCACCCGGGACTAGCGGGGATGGCGGGGAGCTGTTTTTT. It yields the protein CASSPGTSGDGGELFF.

This clone was seen just once. The V call is TRBV7-2, the J call TRBJ2-5; a weak D match, TRBD1 (5 bases). Per the germline V gene, CDR1 is SGHTA and CDR2 is FQGNSA. Trimming cost V 1 base and J 4 bases, with 13 bases left between them. This CDR3 is built from 15 residues. This CDR3 reads CASSLGRAGRETQYF. The CDR3 nucleotides read TGTGCCAGCAGCTTAGGACGGGCAGGGCGAGAGACCCAGTACTTC.

The chain carries TRBV6-4 and TRBJ2-3; 9 nucleotides line up with TRBD2. J gave up 2 bases and V 6 bases, and 3 bases lay outside the gene matches. Per the germline V gene, CDR1 is MRHNA and CDR2 is SNTAGT. The CDR3 totals 14 residues. CDR3 loop: CASSGGGATDTQYF. In DNA, the CDR3 is TGTGCCAGCAGCGGCGGGGGGGCCACAGATACGCAGTATTTT.

This sequence joins TRBV6-5 and TRBJ2-7; 7 bases match TRBD1. This CDR3 region has 15 residues. Germline CDR1 and CDR2: MNHEY and SVGAGI. V shed 2 bases and J 3 bases; nucleotides not matched to a gene: 7. For the CDR3, the DNA is TGTGCCAGCAGTTACCAATCACAGGGGCTCTACGAGCAGTACTTC. Translating gives CASSYQSQGLYEQYF.

This clone was observed a handful of times. The chain is built from TRBV7-2 and TRBJ2-3; 10 bases line up with TRBD2. J was trimmed by 4 bases and V by 4 bases; bases with no gene match: 5. The CDR3 runs to 15 residues. The V gene's germline CDR1 is SGHTA and CDR2 FQGNSA. The CDR3: CASSSGLAIPDTQYF. CDR3 bases: TGTGCCAGCAGCTCGGGACTAGCGATCCCAGATACGCAGTATTTT.

J is TRBJ2-7 and V is TRBV10-1, with D possibly being TRBD1 (5 bases). V lost 10 bases to trimming and J lost 5 bases, with 12 bases between them. The length of the CDR3 is 11 residues. Looked up from germline, CDR1 is WNHNN and CDR2 is SYGVQD (reference sequence). The CDR3 DNA reads TGCGCCATCAAGACAGCACACGAGCAGTACTTC. It codes for CAIKTAHEQYF.

The chain recombines TRBV7-2 with TRBJ1-5; D ambiguous. CDR1 and CDR2 (germline): SGHTA, FQGNSA. With 1 base removed from V and 0 bases from J, the gap between germline ends came to 7 bases. This CDR3 is 15 amino acids long. The CDR3 protein is CASSLVVASNQPQHF. In DNA form, the CDR3 reads TGTGCCAGCAGCTTAGTGGTGGCTAGCAATCAGCCCCAGCATTTT.

The CDR3 here is CASSLSGNQPQHF. The CDR3 DNA sequence: TGTGCCAGCAGTTTGTCAGGGAATCAGCCCCAGCATTTT. The rearrangement uses TRBV12-3 or TRBV12-4 and TRBJ1-5; D may be TRBD1 (5 bases). V lost 3 bases, J lost 4 bases, and 7 bases lay in between. This CDR3 spans 13 amino acids.

The V call is TRBV19, the J call TRBJ1-3; perhaps TRBD1 as D (5 bases). Deletions cut 6 bases from V and 0 bases from J, with 18 bases between. This CDR3 has 17 amino acids. CDR1 and CDR2 (germline): LNHDA, SQIVND (reference sequence). The chain's CDR3 is CASSPWGRAFSGNTIYF. For the CDR3, the DNA is TGTGCCAGTAGCCCATGGGGCAGGGCTTTCTCTGGAAACACCATATATTTT.

J is TRBJ2-2 and V is TRBV5-8; TRBD1 might be the D (5 bases). CDR3 length equals 16 residues. V was cut by 5 bases and J by 4 bases, with 18 bases left in between. CDR1 is SGHTS and CDR2 is YDEGEE in the germline V gene. CDR3 sequence reads: CASRRKGNPSTGELFF. The CDR3 DNA sequence: TGTGCCAGCAGGAGGAAGGGGAATCCGAGCACCGGGGAGCTGTTTTTT.

The rearrangement joins TRBV11-2 to TRBJ1-3; 8 bases fit TRBD1. Germline CDR1 is SGHAT and CDR2 is FQNNGV. The CDR3 contains 15 residues. V lost 3 bases, J lost 0 bases, and 1 base stayed unmatched. CDR3 nucleotides: TGTGCCAGCAGCTTGGACAGGGTCTCTGGAAACACCATATATTTT. Its translation: CASSLDRVSGNTIYF.

The V and J genes are TRBV5-4 and TRBJ1-1; D is unresolved. The CDR3 spans 15 residues. Per germline, CDR1 SGHNT and CDR2 YYREEE (reference sequence). Trimming stripped 0 bases from V and 4 bases from J, with 13 bases between. CDR3 DNA sequence: TGTGCCAGCAGCTTGGTTGGAGTTGTCAGCACTGAAGCTTTCTTT. Translation gives CASSLVGVVSTEAFF.

This clone appeared once. J is TRBJ1-3 and V is TRBV6-6; D perhaps matches TRBD1 (5 bases). Per the germline V gene, CDR1 is MNHNY and CDR2 is SVGAGI (reference sequence). This CDR3 spans 22 amino acids. Trimming pared 5 bases from V and 0 bases from J, leaving 32 bases between. This chain's CDR3 is CASSPDLLPGRGILSSGNTIYF. CDR3 coding DNA: TGTGCCAGCAGTCCGGATCTCCTTCCGGGACGGGGGATCCTAAGCTCTGGAAACACCATATATTTT.

This clone was seen just once. This chain joins TRBV5-6 and TRBJ1-1; D uncertain. This CDR3 is 14 amino acids long. V was cut by 0 bases and J by 10 bases, with 16 bases left in between. CDR1 and CDR2 from the germline V gene are SGHDT and YYEEEE. The CDR3 bases are TGTGCCAGCAGCTTGGCAGGTCGGCCGGCAATAGCTTTCTTT. This translates into CASSLAGRPAIAFF.

This chain uses TRBV3-1 (or the pseudogene TRBV3-2) with TRBJ1-2; D is ambiguous. The germline V gene has CDR1 LGHDT and CDR2 YNNKEL (reference sequence). The CDR3 covers 16 residues. V was cut by 4 bases and J by 8 bases, with 23 bases left in between. CDR3 in DNA: TGTGCCAGCAGCCTAAAAGGTGCGGTACACAATGGGGGCTACACCTTC. Encoded protein: CASSLKGAVHNGGYTF.

This chain uses TRBV19 with TRBJ2-2; 10 bases line up with TRBD2. Germline loops: CDR1 LNHDA, CDR2 SQIVND (reference sequence). The V gene end was trimmed by 11 bases and the J gene end by 5 bases; junction bases not matched to a gene: 8. The CDR3 covers 14 residues. The CDR3 region is CAVSSGGLTGELFF. The CDR3 DNA follows: TGTGCCGTATCTAGCGGGGGATTAACCGGGGAGCTGTTTTTT.

This clone has a single count. This chain connects TRBV19 to TRBJ1-1; D is unclear. Trimming removed 5 bases at V and 6 bases at J, with 10 bases between. CDR1 is LNHDA, CDR2 SQIVND, per germline (reference sequence). The CDR3 has 12 residues. The CDR3: CASSPQRAEAFF. CDR3 in DNA: TGTGCCAGTAGTCCCCAGAGGGCTGAAGCTTTCTTT. Drawing the rest from reference TRBV19 and TRBJ1-1, the complete variable domain is DGGITQSPKYLFRKEGQNVTLSCEQNLNHDAMYWYRQDPGQGLRLIYYSQIVNDFQKGDIAEGYSVSREKKESFPLTVTSAQKNPTAFYLCASSPQRAEAFFGQGTRLTVV.

The V gene is TRBV9, the J gene TRBJ2-7; no clear D gene. The CDR3 loop spans 14 amino acids. Germline V gene lookup returns CDR1 SGDLS and CDR2 YYNGEE. Between the trimmed V and J ends, which lost 3 bases and 0 bases, there was a span of 10 bases. The CDR3 sequence is CASSAEASSYEQYF. Written as DNA, the CDR3 is TGTGCCAGCAGCGCGGAAGCGAGCTCCTACGAGCAGTACTTC.

CDR3 in DNA: TGTGCCAGCAGCCTACATGAGGGGACAGGCGGTGGCTACACCTTC. It specifies CASSLHEGTGGGYTF. J is TRBJ1-2 and V is TRBV4-2; the match to TRBD1 covers 8 bases. This CDR3 has 15 amino acids. Unmatched junction bases numbered 11, after V lost 4 bases and J lost 7 bases. CDR1 is LGHNA and CDR2 is YNFKEQ in the germline V gene.

The chain uses TRBV12-3 or TRBV12-4 and TRBJ1-2; TRBD1 is a possible D gene (5 bases). This CDR3 has 12 amino acids. Trimming removed 4 bases at V and 7 bases at J, with 10 bases between. CDR3 region: CASSSGARGYTF. The CDR3 bases are TGTGCCAGCAGTTCTGGGGCGCGTGGCTACACCTTC.